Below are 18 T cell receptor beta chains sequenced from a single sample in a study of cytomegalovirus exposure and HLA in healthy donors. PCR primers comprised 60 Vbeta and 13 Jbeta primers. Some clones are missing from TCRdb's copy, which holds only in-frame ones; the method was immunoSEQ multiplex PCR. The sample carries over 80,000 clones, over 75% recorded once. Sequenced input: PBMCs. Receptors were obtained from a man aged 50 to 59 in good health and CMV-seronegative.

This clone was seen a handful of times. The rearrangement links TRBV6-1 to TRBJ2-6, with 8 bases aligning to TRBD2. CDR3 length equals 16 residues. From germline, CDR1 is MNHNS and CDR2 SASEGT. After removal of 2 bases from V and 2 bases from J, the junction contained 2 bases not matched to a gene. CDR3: CASSESGGAGANVLTF. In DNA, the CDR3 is TGTGCCAGCAGTGAAAGCGGGGGTGCTGGGGCCAACGTCCTGACTTTC.

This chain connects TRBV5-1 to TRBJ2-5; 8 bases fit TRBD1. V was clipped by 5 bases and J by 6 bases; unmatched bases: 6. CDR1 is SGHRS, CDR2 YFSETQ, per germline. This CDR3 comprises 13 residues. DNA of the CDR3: TGCGCCAGCAGTCCGGACAGGGCACAGACCCAGTACTTC. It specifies CASSPDRAQTQYF.

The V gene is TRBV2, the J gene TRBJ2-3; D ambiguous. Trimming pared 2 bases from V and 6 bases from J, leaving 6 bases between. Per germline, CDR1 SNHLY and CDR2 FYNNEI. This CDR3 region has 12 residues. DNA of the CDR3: TGTGCCAGCAGTGAACGTCAGGATACGCAGTATTTT. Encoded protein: CASSERQDTQYF.

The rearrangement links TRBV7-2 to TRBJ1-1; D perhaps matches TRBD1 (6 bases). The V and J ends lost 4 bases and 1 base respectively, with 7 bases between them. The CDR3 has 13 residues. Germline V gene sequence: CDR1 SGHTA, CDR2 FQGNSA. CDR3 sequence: CASSSQGNTEAFF. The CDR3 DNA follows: TGTGCCAGCAGCTCACAGGGGAACACTGAAGCTTTCTTT.

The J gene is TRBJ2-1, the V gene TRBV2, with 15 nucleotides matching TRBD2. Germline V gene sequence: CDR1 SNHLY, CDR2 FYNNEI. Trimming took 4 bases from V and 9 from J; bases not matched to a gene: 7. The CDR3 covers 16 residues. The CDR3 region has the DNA TGTGCCAGCAGTGCAAGGACTAGCGGGAGGGCCGCTGAGCAGTTCTTC. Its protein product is CASSARTSGRAAEQFF.

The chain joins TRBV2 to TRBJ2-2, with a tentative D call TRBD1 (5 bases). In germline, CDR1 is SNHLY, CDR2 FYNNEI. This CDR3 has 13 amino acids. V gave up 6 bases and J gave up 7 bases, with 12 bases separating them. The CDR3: CASRMGPNGELFF. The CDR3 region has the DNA TGTGCCAGCAGAATGGGGCCAAACGGGGAGCTGTTTTTT. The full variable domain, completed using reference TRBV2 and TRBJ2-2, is EPEVTQTPSHQVTQMGQEVILRCVPISNHLYFYWYRQILGQKVEFLVSFYNNEISEKSEIFDDQFSVERPDGSNFTLKIRSTKLEDSAMYFCASRMGPNGELFFGEGSRLTVL.

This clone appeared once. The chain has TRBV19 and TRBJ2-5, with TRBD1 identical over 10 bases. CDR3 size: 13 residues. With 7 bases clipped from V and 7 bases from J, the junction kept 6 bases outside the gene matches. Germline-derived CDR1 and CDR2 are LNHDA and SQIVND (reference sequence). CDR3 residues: CASTMDRGGTQYF. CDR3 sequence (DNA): TGTGCCAGTACCATGGACAGGGGGGGGACCCAGTACTTC.

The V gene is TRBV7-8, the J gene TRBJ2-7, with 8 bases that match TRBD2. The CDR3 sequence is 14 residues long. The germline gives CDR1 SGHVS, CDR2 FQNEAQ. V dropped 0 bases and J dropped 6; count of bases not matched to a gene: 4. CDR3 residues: CASSLAAGVSEQYF. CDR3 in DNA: TGTGCCAGCAGCTTAGCAGCGGGAGTCTCCGAGCAGTACTTC.

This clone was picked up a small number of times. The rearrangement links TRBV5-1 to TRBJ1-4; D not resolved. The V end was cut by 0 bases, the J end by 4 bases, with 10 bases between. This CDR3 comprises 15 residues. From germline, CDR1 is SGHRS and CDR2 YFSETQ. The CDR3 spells CASSLGGSLNEKLFF. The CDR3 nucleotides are TGCGCCAGCAGCTTGGGCGGCAGCCTTAATGAAAAACTGTTTTTT.

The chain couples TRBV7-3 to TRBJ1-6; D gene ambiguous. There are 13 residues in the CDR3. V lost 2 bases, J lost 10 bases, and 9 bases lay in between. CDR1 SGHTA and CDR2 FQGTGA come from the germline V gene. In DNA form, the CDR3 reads TGTGCCAGCAGCTTAGACTCGAGCTCACCCCTCCACTTT. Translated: CASSLDSSSPLHF.

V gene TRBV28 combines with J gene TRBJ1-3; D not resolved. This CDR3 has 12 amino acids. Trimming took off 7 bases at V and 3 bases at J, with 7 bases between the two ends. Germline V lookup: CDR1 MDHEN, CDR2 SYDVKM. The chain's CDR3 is CASTVSGNTIYF. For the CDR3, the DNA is TGTGCCAGCACAGTCAGTGGAAACACCATATATTTT.

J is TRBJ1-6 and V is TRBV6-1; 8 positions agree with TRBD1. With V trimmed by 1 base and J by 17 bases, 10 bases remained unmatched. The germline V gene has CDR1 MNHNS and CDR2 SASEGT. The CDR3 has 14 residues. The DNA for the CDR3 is TGTGCCAGCAGTGAAGGATGGCAGGGGGCTCCCGTCCACTTT. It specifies CASSEGWQGAPVHF.

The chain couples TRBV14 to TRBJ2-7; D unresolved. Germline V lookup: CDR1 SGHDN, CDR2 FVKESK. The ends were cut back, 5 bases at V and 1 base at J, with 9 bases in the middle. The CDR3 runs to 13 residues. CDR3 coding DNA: TGTGCCAGCAGCGGGCCGATTTCCTACGAGCAGTACTTC. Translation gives CASSGPISYEQYF.

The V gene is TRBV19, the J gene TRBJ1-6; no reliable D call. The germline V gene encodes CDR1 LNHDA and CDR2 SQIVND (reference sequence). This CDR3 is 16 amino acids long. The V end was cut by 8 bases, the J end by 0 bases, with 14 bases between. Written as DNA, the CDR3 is TGTGCCAGTCAGAGCGGTAGGAGCTCCTATAATTCACCCCTCCACTTT. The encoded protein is CASQSGRSSYNSPLHF.

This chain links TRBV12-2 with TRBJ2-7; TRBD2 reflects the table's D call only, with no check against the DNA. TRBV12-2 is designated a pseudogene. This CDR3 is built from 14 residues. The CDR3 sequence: CASRMELSYYEQYF. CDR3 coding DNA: TGTGCAAGTCGCATGGAGCTCTCATACTACGAGCAGTACTTC.

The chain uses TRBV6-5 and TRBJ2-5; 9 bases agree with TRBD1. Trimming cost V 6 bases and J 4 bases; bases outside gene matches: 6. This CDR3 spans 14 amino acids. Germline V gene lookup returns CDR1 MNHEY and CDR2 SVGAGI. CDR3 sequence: CASRPTGGVETQYF. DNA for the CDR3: TGTGCCAGCAGGCCGACAGGGGGGGTAGAGACCCAGTACTTC.

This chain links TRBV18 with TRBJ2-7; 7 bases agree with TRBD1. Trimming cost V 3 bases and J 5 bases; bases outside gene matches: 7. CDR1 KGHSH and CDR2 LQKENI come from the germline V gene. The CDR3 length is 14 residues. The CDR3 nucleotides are TGTGCCAGCTCACCGAAGACAGGGTTCCACGAGCAGTACTTC. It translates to CASSPKTGFHEQYF. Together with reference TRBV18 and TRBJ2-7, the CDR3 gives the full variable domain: NAGVMQNPRHLVRRRGQEARLRCSPMKGHSHVYWYRQLPEEGLKFMVYLQKENIIDESGMPKERFSAEFPKEGPSILRIQQVVRGDSAAYFCASSPKTGFHEQYFGPGTRLTVT.

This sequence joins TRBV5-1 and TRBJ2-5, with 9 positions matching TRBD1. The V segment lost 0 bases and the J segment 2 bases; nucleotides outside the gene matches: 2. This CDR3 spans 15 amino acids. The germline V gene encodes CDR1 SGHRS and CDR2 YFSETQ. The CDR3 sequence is CASSLAGTGQETQYF. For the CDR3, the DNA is TGCGCCAGCAGCTTGGCCGGGACAGGGCAAGAGACCCAGTACTTC.